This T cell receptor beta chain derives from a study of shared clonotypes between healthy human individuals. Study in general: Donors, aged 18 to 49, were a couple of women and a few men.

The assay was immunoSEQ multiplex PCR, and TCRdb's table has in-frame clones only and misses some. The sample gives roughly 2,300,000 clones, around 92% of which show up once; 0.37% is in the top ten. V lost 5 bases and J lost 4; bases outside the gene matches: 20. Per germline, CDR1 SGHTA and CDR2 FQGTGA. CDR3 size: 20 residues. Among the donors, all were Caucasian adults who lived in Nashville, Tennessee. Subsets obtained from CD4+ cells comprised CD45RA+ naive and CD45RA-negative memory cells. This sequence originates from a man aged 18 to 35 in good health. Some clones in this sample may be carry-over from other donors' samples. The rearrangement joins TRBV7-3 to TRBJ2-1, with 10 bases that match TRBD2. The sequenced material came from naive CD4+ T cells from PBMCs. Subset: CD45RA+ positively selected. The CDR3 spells CASSPRVRLAGEGGYNEQFF. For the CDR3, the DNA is TGTGCCAGCAGCCCACGGGTTAGACTAGCGGGTGAGGGCGGTTACAATGAGCAGTTCTTC.